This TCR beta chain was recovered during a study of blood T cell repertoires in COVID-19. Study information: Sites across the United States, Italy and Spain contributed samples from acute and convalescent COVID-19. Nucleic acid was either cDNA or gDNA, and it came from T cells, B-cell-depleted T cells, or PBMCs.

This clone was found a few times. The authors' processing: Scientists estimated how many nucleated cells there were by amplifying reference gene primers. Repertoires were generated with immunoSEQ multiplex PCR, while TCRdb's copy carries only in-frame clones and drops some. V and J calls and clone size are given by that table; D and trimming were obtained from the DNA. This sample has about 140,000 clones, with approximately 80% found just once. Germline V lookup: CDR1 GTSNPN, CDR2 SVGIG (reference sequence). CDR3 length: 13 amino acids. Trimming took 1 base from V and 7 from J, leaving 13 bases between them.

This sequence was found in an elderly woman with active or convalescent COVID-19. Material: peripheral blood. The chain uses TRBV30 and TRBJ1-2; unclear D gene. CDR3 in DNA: TGTGCCTGGAGTGGTGGCTCCCGGGGTGGCTACACCTTC. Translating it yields CAWSGGSRGGYTF.